This T cell receptor beta chain was recovered during a study of T cell responses to AZD1222 COVID-19 vaccine. Study conclusions and caveats: White British people made up most donors, females outnumbered males, and clonal diversity was possibly underestimated.

As to this clone: The antigen is undetermined.

Profiling relied on immunoSEQ multiplex PCR, and the TCRdb table lists in-frame clones only, not all of them. The sample lists approximately 80,000 clones, approximately 90% occurring once. The source is an adult who received the AZD1222 COVID-19 vaccine. Source: peripheral blood, taken 28 days after the second AZD1222 dose.

The CDR3 bases are TGTGCCACCAGTGATTCCGGACGGCCGCAAGAGACCCAGTACTTC. Residues: CATSDSGRPQETQYF. The chain has TRBV24-1 and TRBJ2-5; D is uncertain. Germline values: CDR1 KGHDR, CDR2 SFDVKD. The V and J ends lost 2 bases and 2 bases respectively, with 11 bases between them. The CDR3 spans 15 residues.